This T cell receptor beta chain was observed in a study of vaccination effects on CD4 cells after COVID-19 (dated by TCRdb to between 2020 and 2023). In terms of the full investigation: The ViraFEST assay stimulated PBMC with viral peptide pools and then used TCR sequencing to identify antigen-specific CD4+ T cell clonotypes by expansion. The study compared SARS-CoV-2 spike-specific CD4+ TCR repertoires before and after mRNA vaccination in COVID-19 convalescent patients and infection-naive vaccine recipients. Each participant received two doses of an mRNA SARS-CoV-2 vaccine, either BNT162b2 or mRNA-1273. The full study included around ten COVID-19 convalescent patients and several SARS-CoV-2-naive healthy vaccine recipients. Cultures from other donors in the study were sequenced with the Oncomine TCR Beta short-read assay on an Illumina iSeq 100. Around 2 million PBMC per well were cultured in IMDM with about 4.8% human AB serum, 8.5 to 10 IU/ml IL-2 and gentamicin, plus 10 ug/ml peptides. Results the study describes overall, beyond this receptor: Both infection-induced and vaccine-induced clones contracted markedly at late post-vaccination timepoints, which is consistent with waning T cell responses. Among healthy vaccine recipients, nearly all vaccine-induced clones were SARS-CoV-2 mono-reactive, and just 1 of 255 was cross-reactive with common cold coronaviruses. Only a small number of convalescent patients were included, and no early post-infection timepoints were available, which limited the study.

After about 10 days of culture, CD4+ T cells were isolated with the EasySep CD4+ T cell isolation kit. The absence of prior SARS-CoV-2 infection in healthy vaccine recipients was confirmed by negative nucleocapsid antibodies before and after vaccination. On days 3 and 7, half of the culture medium was replaced with fresh IL-2-containing medium. Unless otherwise noted, each peptide stimulation condition was cultured in triplicate wells. Using Ficoll-Paque Plus gradient centrifugation, PBMC were separated from whole blood and then either used fresh or cryopreserved at -140C. The QIAamp micro DNA kit was used to extract genomic DNA from the cultured CD4+ T cells. Spanning cysteine to phenylalanine, the CDR3 consists of 17 amino acids. Of the read, only the CDR3 DNA is kept; its 51 bases are in frame from base 1. CDR1 is given as SGHTA and CDR2 as FQGNSA, both from the germline V gene. Between the V and J ends, shortened by 1 base and 2 bases respectively, the junction contains 16 bases.

Turning to this clone: Its cognate antigen has yet to be identified. There are no base qualities to consult, and no much larger clone falls within one base.

Library preparation employed the immunoSEQ multiplex PCR assay. DNA from the CD4+ T cells that had been cultured and isolated underwent TCR beta CDR3 sequencing. The authors' pipeline ran thus. Non-productive TCR sequences were removed and reads were trimmed to the CDR3 region, keeping CDR3s of at least 7 amino acids. Antigen-specific clonotypes were identified using the MANAFEST web app by comparison of expansion in peptide wells against reference cultures. For clones to be considered positive, expansion at FDR<0.05 versus reference and all other wells, an odds ratio above 5, and a frequency above 0.1% in two replicate wells were required. A clonotype was defined as cross-reactive if the clonotype was significantly expanded both in SARS-CoV-2 spike wells and in at least one common cold coronavirus spike condition. CDR3 similarity was assessed by Levenshtein distance with the stringdist R package, and unrooted trees were built with ape in R 3.6.1. TCRdb mirrors the immuneACCESS table, restricted to in-frame sequences. Some clones are absent from its copies; in checked studies, under half trace to an unresolved V gene, and the reason for the others is unknown. V, J and clone size derive from that table, while D and trimming were established from the DNA sequence. The sample includes 70,000 to 75,000 clones, with roughly 80% observed a single time. The ten largest clonotypes hold approximately 2% of the sample.

This clonotype was sampled from a human donor who received a COVID-19 vaccine. The specimen comprised CD4+ T cells from PBMCs cultured without peptide, sampled before COVID-19 vaccination. The rearranged chain carries TRBV7-2 and TRBJ2-3; the D segment could be TRBD1, given 6 matching bases. The CDR3 region: CASSLGQGTKFTDTQYF. The DNA sequence is TGTGCCAGCAGCTTAGGTCAGGGGACCAAGTTCACAGATACGCAGTATTTT. Reference TRBV7-2 and TRBJ2-3 proteins supply the regions before and after the CDR3; the full variable domain is: GAGVSQSPSNKVTEKGKDVELRCDPISGHTALYWYRQSLGQGLEFLIYFQGNSAPDKSGLPSDRFSAERTGGSVSTLTIQRTQQEDSAVYLCASSLGQGTKFTDTQYFGPGTRLTVL.